What follows is one T cell receptor beta chain and its context. Its antigen is as yet unknown. These data belong to a study of regulatory T cells in long-lasting Graves disease. CDR3 size: 12 residues. Germline CDR1 and CDR2: LNHDA and SQIVND (reference sequence). V lost 11 bases, J lost 1 base, and 11 bases lay in between. This sample's time point: newly diagnosed GD, antithyroid drugs for less than 3 months. From PBMCs, RNA was extracted and then used to make the TCR library. Blood from the periphery, approximately 10 milliliters in all, was drawn into EDTA tubes. CDR3-region Arm-PCR and iRepertoire HTBI primers produced the TCR beta libraries. TCRdb fed the multiplex PCR reads into MiXCR, producing one record per CDR3 protein. The repertoire has 500,000 or so distinct CDR3 sequences, 16% of them found once; the top ten carry 12%. Study conclusions and caveats: Favored gene segments in persistent disease were TRBV28, TRBJ1-2 and TRBJ2-5.

These data were also filed under a second study, of T cells in Graves' hyperthyroidism and ophthalmopathy. As reported in that work: Clinical symptoms, serum thyroxine, TRAb, thyroid ultrasound and orbital computed tomography informed diagnoses. From stable hyperthyroidism, ophthalmopathy was set apart by a 13 V-J model.

The clonotype was recovered from a man in his forties with Graves disease. The sample in question was peripheral blood mononuclear cells (PBMCs), obtained at new diagnosis, from a patient treated with antithyroid drugs. The chain is built from TRBV19 and TRBJ2-5; unclear D gene. The CDR3 region is CASQFSQETQYF. As DNA, the CDR3 is TGTGCCTCCCAATTCTCCCAAGAGACCCAGTACTTC.